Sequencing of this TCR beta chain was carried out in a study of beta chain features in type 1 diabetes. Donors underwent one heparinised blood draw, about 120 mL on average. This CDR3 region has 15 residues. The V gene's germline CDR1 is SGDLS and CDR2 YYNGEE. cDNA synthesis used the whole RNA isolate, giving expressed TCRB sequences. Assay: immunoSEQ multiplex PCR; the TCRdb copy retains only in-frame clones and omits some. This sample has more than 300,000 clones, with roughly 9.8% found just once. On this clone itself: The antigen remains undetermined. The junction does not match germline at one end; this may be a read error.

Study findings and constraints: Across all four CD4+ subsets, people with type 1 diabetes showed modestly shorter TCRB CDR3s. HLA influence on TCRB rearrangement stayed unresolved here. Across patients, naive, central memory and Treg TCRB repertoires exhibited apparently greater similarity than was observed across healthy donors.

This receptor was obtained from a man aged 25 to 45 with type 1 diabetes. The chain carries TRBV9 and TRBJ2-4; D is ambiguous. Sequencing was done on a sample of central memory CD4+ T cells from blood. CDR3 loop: CAGSAGPLAKNIQYF. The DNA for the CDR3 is TGTGCCGGCAGCGCCGGACCACTAGCCAAAAACATTCAGTACTTC.